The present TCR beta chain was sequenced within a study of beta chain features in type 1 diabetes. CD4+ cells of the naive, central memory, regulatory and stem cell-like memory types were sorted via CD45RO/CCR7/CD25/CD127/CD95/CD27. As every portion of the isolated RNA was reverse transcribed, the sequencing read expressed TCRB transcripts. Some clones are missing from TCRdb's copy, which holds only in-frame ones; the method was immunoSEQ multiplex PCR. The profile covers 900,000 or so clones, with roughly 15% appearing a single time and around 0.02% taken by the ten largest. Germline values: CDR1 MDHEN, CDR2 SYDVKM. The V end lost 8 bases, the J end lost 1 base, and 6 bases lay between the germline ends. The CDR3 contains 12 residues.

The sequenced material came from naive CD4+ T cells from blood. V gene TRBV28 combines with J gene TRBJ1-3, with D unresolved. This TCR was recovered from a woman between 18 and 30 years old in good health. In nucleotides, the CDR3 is TGTGCCAGCCACGAATCTGGAAACACCATATATTTT. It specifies CASHESGNTIYF.